This TCR beta chain was identified during a study of shared clonotypes between healthy human individuals (dated by TCRdb to 2018 to 2020). In terms of the full investigation: Two women and a few men aged 18 to 49 years were included in the cohort. For each donor, CD4 naive and CD4 memory were each run on three plates, CD8 naive on two plates, and CD8 memory on one plate. To estimate repertoire size and how much clonotype sharing occurs between individuals, the study deeply sequenced the blood TCR repertoires of several healthy adults. Leukapheresis yielded between about 0.9 and 9.5 billion PBMCs per donor. Libraries were prepared and TCR repertoires were sequenced by different laboratories using diverse techniques, in order to increase sequencing depth and limit assay-specific biases.

Using the deep immunoSEQ assay, TCR CDR3 regions were amplified from genomic DNA by multiplex PCR. For each cell subset, the extracted genomic DNA was distributed evenly across all wells of several immunoSEQ 96-well plates, and each plate served as one replicate. For sorted subsets, each replicate PCR was loaded with 200 ng genomic DNA, equivalent to approximately 27,000 T cell genomes. Purified libraries were quantified with a Qubit 3.0 fluorometer, sized on a Bioanalyzer 2100, and re-quantified with the KAPA Library Quantification kit. Every immunoSEQ 96-well plate was sequenced on a separate single-read 150-cycle Illumina NextSeq 550 flow cell. Regarding the original processing steps: The immunoSEQ output contained only junctional sequences without quality scores, so filtering could not match that applied to full-length reads. Sequences were annotated with PyIR, a Python wrapper for IgBLAST v1.9, and V/J genes and CDR3 were assigned using IMGT germline references. Reads were filtered out if the reads had weak V/J assignments (E-value above 1e-6), no CDR3, stop codons, out-of-frame junctions, or ambiguous translated residues. A V3J clonotype was defined by an identical inferred V gene, J gene, and CDR3 amino acid sequence. Percentage overlap between repertoires was computed as shared unique clonotypes divided by the size of the smaller repertoire. Richness of each repertoire was evaluated using RTK rarefaction, the Chao1 estimator, and Recon v2.1 estimates of unobserved clonotypes. Generation probabilities for all TCRbeta clonotypes obtained by the gDNA method from several donors were computed using OLGA. TCRdb took this table from immuneACCESS and kept in-frame rearrangements with V and J called. Such tables lack part of the clones; where checked against another copy, unresolved V genes explain under half of the gap, and the rest is unexplained. V, J and clone size reflect that table, while D and trimming were determined from the DNA. Here the sample has about 2.3 million clones; 93% occur a single time. 0.35% to 0.5% of the sample belongs to the ten largest clones.

CDR3 length: 13 amino acids, cysteine to phenylalanine. CDR3 DNA is the only sequence kept; it has 39 bases, read in frame from the first base. For CDR1 and CDR2, the germline V gene (reference sequence) lists GTSNPN and SVGIG. Details on this clone: The specificity of this receptor is unknown. Per-base qualities were not stored, and no clone one base away is much larger.

What the work shows at the level of the full study, not this receptor alone: Rarefaction of sorted-subset datasets indicated incomplete sequencing despite the large sequencing depth. Because the study included only a small number of donors, the genetic and exposure-history diversity represented was limited. Compared with non-shared clonotypes, the clonotypes found in all four sorted-subset donors had higher generation probabilities. Only blood was sampled, and tissue TCR repertoires likely differ from those in blood. Pairwise subsampling indicated that sequencing depth was expected to affect the degree of clonotype sharing among donors. Estimated clonotype richness was generally larger for naive than for memory subsets. Approximately 5% of naive CD4, 3.5% of naive CD8, approximately 2.2% of memory CD4, and about 0.4% of memory CD8 clonotypes were shared across several donors.

Healthy HIV-negative adults with no recently reported acute infections or vaccinations were included as donors. Every donor was a Caucasian adult living in Nashville, Tennessee, USA. Magnetic negative selection was used to enrich CD4+ T cells, after which naive cells were positively selected on CD45RA and the negative fraction became the memory subset. Blood was collected by leukapheresis, and PBMCs were isolated by Ficoll-Histopaque density gradient centrifugation and then cryopreserved in liquid nitrogen vapor phase. Purity and quantity of every magnetically sorted T cell population were checked by analytical flow cytometry. From each sorted fraction, genomic DNA was isolated and quantified by UV absorbance on a Nanodrop 2000c.

This receptor was identified in a young man in good health. Some clones in this sample may be carry-over from other donors' samples. The specimen sequenced was naive CD4+ T cells from PBMCs. The cell subset or site label on this specimen signifies: CD45RA+ positively selected. The rearranged segments are TRBV30 and TRBJ2-1; tentative D gene TRBD1, with 6 bases matching. The CDR3 region: CAYQGTSYNEQFF. Read as DNA, the sequence is TGTGCTTACCAGGGGACCTCCTACAATGAGCAGTTCTTC. With all but the CDR3 taken from the reference TRBV30 and TRBJ2-1 genes, the full variable domain is: SQTIHQWPATLVQPVGSPLSLECTVEGTSNPNLYWYRQAAGRGLQLLFYSVGIGQISSEVPQNLSASRPQDRQFILSSKKLLLSDSGFYLCAYQGTSYNEQFFGPGTRLTVL.